Below are 29 T cell receptor beta chains sequenced from a single sample in a study of somatic mutations in cytotoxic T cells in rheumatoid arthritis. Repertoires were generated with immunoSEQ multiplex PCR, while TCRdb's copy carries only in-frame clones and drops some. The data hold about 20,000 clones, with 80% to 85% observed a single time. Sequenced: CD8+ T cells sorted from blood. The receptors were gathered from an adult with rheumatoid arthritis.

This clone was counted once. This chain joins TRBV28 and TRBJ2-5; 14 bases are shared with TRBD2. Germline trimming cut 6 bases from V and 4 bases from J; bases unmatched to any gene: 4. Germline CDR1 is MDHEN and CDR2 is SYDVKM. The CDR3 loop spans 15 amino acids. The CDR3 DNA sequence: TGTGCCAGCAGATCGACTAGCGGGGGGGCAGAGACCCAGTACTTC. Translating gives CASRSTSGGAETQYF. The whole variable domain, filled in from reference TRBV28 and TRBJ2-5, reads DVKVTQSSRYLVKRTGEKVFLECVQDMDHENMFWYRQDPGLGLRLIYFSYDVKMKEKGDIPEGYSVSREKKERFSLILESASTNQTSMYLCASRSTSGGAETQYFGPGTRLLVL.

V is TRBV6-1 and J is TRBJ1-1; a possible D gene is TRBD1 (5 bases). V lost 0 bases, J lost 5 bases, and 10 bases lay in between. This CDR3 has 14 amino acids. CDR1 is MNHNS, CDR2 SASEGT, per germline. The CDR3 DNA sequence: TGTGCCAGCAGTGAAGCGTGGGGGGGGACTGAAGCTTTCTTT. It translates to CASSEAWGGTEAFF.

The chain combines TRBV10-1 with TRBJ2-1; possibly TRBD2 for D (6 bases). V was shortened by 5 bases and J by 6 bases, with 20 bases between the two germline ends. Germline assignment: CDR1 WNHNN and CDR2 SYGVQD (reference sequence). The CDR3 loop spans 16 amino acids. CDR3 region: CASSPQVGGVGNEQFF. The CDR3 DNA reads TGCGCCAGCAGTCCCCAAGTGGGGGGAGTAGGCAATGAGCAGTTCTTC.

This chain uses TRBV11-3 with TRBJ2-1; perhaps TRBD1 as D (5 bases). The CDR3 has 17 amino acids. V lost 1 base and J 4 bases, leaving 17 bases between the germline ends. Germline loops: CDR1 SGHNT, CDR2 YENEEA. In nucleotides, the CDR3 is TGTGCCAGCAGCTTAGGGGAACAGGTGAGAGAGTACAATGAGCAGTTCTTC. Its protein is CASSLGEQVREYNEQFF.

CDR3 residues: CAPGLANIHEQFF. The CDR3 DNA reads as TGTGCTCCCGGGCTAGCAAATATCCATGAGCAGTTCTTC. The V gene is TRBV7-9, the J gene TRBJ2-1; D is possibly TRBD2 (5 bases). The germline V gene encodes CDR1 SEHNR and CDR2 FQNEAQ (reference sequence). This CDR3 contains 13 residues.

This clone was counted between two and nine times. This chain links TRBV2 with TRBJ2-3; D is unresolved. Germline V gene lookup returns CDR1 SNHLY and CDR2 FYNNEI. The CDR3 totals 16 residues. Between the trimmed V and J ends, which lost 6 bases and 1 base, there was a span of 17 bases. The CDR3 loop is CASRLGDNWGTDTQYF. CDR3 bases: TGTGCCAGCAGGTTGGGCGACAACTGGGGCACAGATACGCAGTATTTT.

CDR3 amino acids: CASSLDFKGYEQYF. The CDR3 DNA sequence: TGTGCCAGCAGTTTGGACTTTAAGGGCTACGAGCAGTACTTC. The chain links TRBV28 to TRBJ2-7; weak D call: TRBD2 (5 bases). V lost 3 bases and J 3 bases, leaving 12 bases between the germline ends. The germline V gene has CDR1 MDHEN and CDR2 SYDVKM. The CDR3 loop spans 14 amino acids. Using reference TRBV28 and TRBJ2-7 for the parts outside the CDR3, the full variable domain is DVKVTQSSRYLVKRTGEKVFLECVQDMDHENMFWYRQDPGLGLRLIYFSYDVKMKEKGDIPEGYSVSREKKERFSLILESASTNQTSMYLCASSLDFKGYEQYFGPGTRLTVT.

This chain connects TRBV6-1 to TRBJ2-7; TRBD1 matches 8 bases. From germline, CDR1 is MNHNS and CDR2 SASEGT. This CDR3 is built from 13 residues. Losses at the gene ends were 6 bases for V and 0 bases for J; bases not matched to a gene: 1. The CDR3 nucleotides are TGTGCCAGCAGGGACAGGGCCTCCTACGAGCAGTACTTC. Encoded protein: CASRDRASYEQYF.

This chain joins TRBV27 and TRBJ2-7; a weak D match, TRBD1 (6 bases). The CDR3 loop spans 15 amino acids. CDR1 MNHEY and CDR2 SMNVEV come from the germline V gene (reference sequence). V was clipped by 6 bases and J by 1 base, with 16 bases between them. The CDR3: CASRTQGRGSYEQYF. In nucleotides, the CDR3 is TGTGCCAGCAGAACACAGGGAAGAGGTTCCTACGAGCAGTACTTC.

The rearrangement uses TRBV7-9 and TRBJ2-7; D is perhaps TRBD2 (5 bases). CDR1 SEHNR and CDR2 FQNEAQ come from the germline V gene (reference sequence). V lost 5 bases and J lost 6, with 14 bases in between. The CDR3 runs 13 residues. The CDR3, as DNA: TGTGCCAGCAGCCATCCACTAGAAACCGAGCAGTACTTC. Protein: CASSHPLETEQYF.

The rearrangement links TRBV2 to TRBJ2-1; 7 positions agree with TRBD2. The germline V gene encodes CDR1 SNHLY and CDR2 FYNNEI. Unmatched junction bases numbered 11, after V lost 10 bases and J lost 5 bases. The CDR3 has 14 amino acids. The DNA of the CDR3 is TGTGCCATCTTACTAGCGAGGGGAGACAATGAGCAGTTCTTC. It specifies CAILLARGDNEQFF.

The rearrangement uses TRBV5-6 and TRBJ2-3, with D perhaps matching TRBD2 (6 bases). This CDR3 spans 15 amino acids. From germline, CDR1 is SGHDT and CDR2 YYEEEE. The V gene lost 4 bases and the J gene lost 0 bases, with 12 bases spanning the gap. The CDR3 coding sequence is TGTGCCAGCAGCATAAGACTAGATAGCACAGATACGCAGTATTTT. This sequence encodes CASSIRLDSTDTQYF.

The chain couples TRBV19 to TRBJ1-5; maybe TRBD1 (6 bases). The germline V gene has CDR1 LNHDA and CDR2 SQIVND (reference sequence). The ends were cut back, 3 bases at V and 5 bases at J, with 14 bases in the middle. CDR3 length: 15 residues. CDR3 amino acids: CASSMVVRGDQPQHF. DNA of the CDR3: TGTGCCAGTAGTATGGTCGTTAGGGGGGATCAGCCCCAGCATTTT.

The chain couples TRBV2 to TRBJ1-2; D is unresolved. Trimming left V 0 bases short and J 1 base short, with 12 bases between. Germline V lookup: CDR1 SNHLY, CDR2 FYNNEI. CDR3 length equals 16 residues. The CDR3: CASSEALSSYNYGYTF. In DNA, the CDR3 is TGTGCCAGCAGTGAAGCGCTTTCCAGCTATAACTATGGCTACACCTTC.

The chain employs TRBV7-9 and TRBJ2-7, with D unresolved. Germline V gene sequence: CDR1 SEHNR, CDR2 FQNEAQ (reference sequence). CDR3 length: 11 amino acids. The V end lost 2 bases, the J end lost 4 bases, and 3 bases lay between the germline ends. The CDR3 DNA follows: TGTGCCAGCAGCTTATCATACGAGCAGTACTTC. Amino acids: CASSLSYEQYF.

The genes are TRBV11-2 and TRBJ2-7; weak D call: TRBD2 (6 bases). The V end was cut by 5 bases, the J end by 3 bases, with 14 bases between. This CDR3 has 14 residues. Germline V gene data show CDR1 as SGHAT and CDR2 as FQNNGV. This chain's CDR3 is CASSGAGGIYEQYF. Written as DNA, the CDR3 is TGTGCCAGCAGCGGCGCCGGGGGAATCTACGAGCAGTACTTC.

This clone was picked up a small number of times. The rearrangement uses TRBV16 and TRBJ2-6; D call uncertain. In germline, CDR1 is KGHSY, CDR2 FQNENV. The CDR3 sequence is 14 residues long. V lost 4 bases and J lost 4, with 8 bases in between. The CDR3 DNA reads TGTGCCAGCAGCCCGGGCCGGGGGGCCAACGTCCTGACTTTC. Translating it yields CASSPGRGANVLTF.

The genes are TRBV7-9 and TRBJ1-2; D possibly corresponds to TRBD1 (6 bases). The V gene lost 5 bases and the J gene lost 0 bases, with 19 bases spanning the gap. Germline lookup yields CDR1 SEHNR and CDR2 FQNEAQ (reference sequence). The CDR3 covers 17 residues. This CDR3 is CASSPSMRTATNYGYTF. The CDR3 bases are TGTGCCAGCAGCCCCTCGATGAGGACAGCTACTAACTATGGCTACACCTTC.

The chain employs TRBV15 and TRBJ1-5, with a possible D match to TRBD1 (5 bases). The V gene lost 0 bases and the J gene lost 3 bases, with 12 bases spanning the gap. The CDR3 covers 16 residues. Germline CDR1 is LNHNV and CDR2 is YYDKDF (reference sequence). CDR3 in DNA: TGTGCCACCAGCAGAGAGTTCGGGGGGAACAATCAGCCCCAGCATTTT. This sequence encodes CATSREFGGNNQPQHF.

The chain employs TRBV6-1 and TRBJ1-5; D is perhaps TRBD1 (5 bases). The CDR3 runs to 16 residues. Trimming pared 2 bases from V and 1 base from J, leaving 12 bases between. Germline V gene sequence: CDR1 MNHNS, CDR2 SASEGT. The CDR3 nucleotides read TGTGCCAGCAGTGAAACCCGGGGACCCAGCAATCAGCCCCAGCATTTT. Its protein product is CASSETRGPSNQPQHF.

The chain links TRBV6-6 to TRBJ2-2, with TRBD1 matching 10 bases. The V gene's germline CDR1 is MNHNY and CDR2 SVGAGI (reference sequence). This CDR3 has 15 residues. The V segment lost 2 bases and the J segment 5 bases; nucleotides outside the gene matches: 2. The CDR3 nucleotides are TGTGCCAGCAGTTACACGGGACAGGGGACCGGGGAGCTGTTTTTT. Residues: CASSYTGQGTGELFF.

The chain recombines TRBV6-6 with TRBJ1-1; the D is unclear. The CDR3 covers 14 residues. The V and J ends lost 2 bases and 4 bases respectively, with 11 bases between them. Germline V gene lookup returns CDR1 MNHNY and CDR2 SVGAGI (reference sequence). CDR3 in DNA: TGTGCCAGCAGTTACGTGGGGTTGGGCACTGAAGCTTTCTTT. Protein product: CASSYVGLGTEAFF.

This chain links TRBV2 with TRBJ1-4; 8 nucleotides match TRBD1. Trimming cost V 6 bases and J 0 bases; bases outside gene matches: 3. This CDR3 contains 15 residues. Germline V gene data show CDR1 as SNHLY and CDR2 as FYNNEI. This CDR3 reads CASRGTGATNEKLFF. The CDR3 region has the DNA TGTGCCAGCAGGGGGACAGGAGCAACTAATGAAAAACTGTTTTTT.

This chain uses TRBV10-1 with TRBJ2-2, with 15 bases aligning to TRBD2. Germline V gives CDR1 WNHNN, CDR2 SYGVQD (reference sequence). The CDR3 has 21 amino acids. The V segment lost 0 bases and the J segment 6 bases; nucleotides outside the gene matches: 14. The CDR3 DNA follows: TGCGCCAGCAGTGAGTCGTCCGGACTAGCGGGGGGGCTAGGTCATCCCGGGGAGCTGTTTTTT. It encodes CASSESSGLAGGLGHPGELFF.

The V and J genes are TRBV4-1 and TRBJ2-7; 10 bases agree with TRBD1. The junction had 4 bases not matched to a gene; V was cut back by 5 bases and J by 0 bases. Per the germline V gene, CDR1 is MGHRA and CDR2 is YSYEKL. This CDR3 is 15 amino acids long. The CDR3 reads CASSEWTGGSYEQYF. The CDR3 region has the DNA TGCGCCAGCAGCGAGTGGACAGGGGGCTCCTACGAGCAGTACTTC.

The rearrangement uses TRBV7-9 and TRBJ2-2; 12 bases match TRBD1. From germline, CDR1 is SEHNR and CDR2 FQNEAQ (reference sequence). Trimming cost V 1 base and J 7 bases; bases outside gene matches: 10. The CDR3 runs to 18 residues. The CDR3 region has the DNA TGTGCCAGCAGCTTAGAAGGCTGGGACAGGGGGCGGATCGGGGAGCTGTTTTTT. It yields the protein CASSLEGWDRGRIGELFF.

There are a few counts of this clone. V is TRBV27 and J is TRBJ2-3; D unresolved. V gave up 3 bases and J gave up 0 bases, with 10 bases separating them. CDR3 length: 15 amino acids. From germline, CDR1 is MNHEY and CDR2 SMNVEV (reference sequence). CDR3 loop: CASSLAGLSTDTQYF. In DNA, the CDR3 is TGTGCCAGCAGTTTGGCAGGCCTTAGCACAGATACGCAGTATTTT.

The rearrangement joins TRBV28 to TRBJ2-2; 12 bases match TRBD2. Looked up from germline, CDR1 is MDHEN and CDR2 is SYDVKM. This CDR3 is 16 amino acids long. After removal of 5 bases from V and 4 bases from J, the junction contained 5 bases not matched to a gene. Here the CDR3 reads CASSTLAGGSTGELFF. CDR3 nucleotides: TGTGCCAGCAGTACCCTAGCGGGGGGGAGCACCGGGGAGCTGTTTTTT.

This clone was seen a single time. This chain joins TRBV5-1 and TRBJ2-7, with 13 bases lining up with TRBD2. Germline V gene data show CDR1 as SGHRS and CDR2 as YFSETQ. After removal of 4 bases from V and 3 bases from J, the junction contained 19 bases not matched to a gene. The CDR3 contains 20 residues. CDR3 sequence (DNA): TGCGCCAGCAGCCCGAGTATTTACCTAACTAGCGGGAGGGCATTCTACGAGCAGTACTTC. This translates into CASSPSIYLTSGRAFYEQYF. The full variable domain, completed using reference TRBV5-1 and TRBJ2-7, is KAGVTQTPRYLIKTRGQQVTLSCSPISGHRSVSWYQQTPGQGLQFLFEYFSETQRNKGNFPGRFSGRQFSNSRSEMNVSTLELGDSALYLCASSPSIYLTSGRAFYEQYFGPGTRLTVT.